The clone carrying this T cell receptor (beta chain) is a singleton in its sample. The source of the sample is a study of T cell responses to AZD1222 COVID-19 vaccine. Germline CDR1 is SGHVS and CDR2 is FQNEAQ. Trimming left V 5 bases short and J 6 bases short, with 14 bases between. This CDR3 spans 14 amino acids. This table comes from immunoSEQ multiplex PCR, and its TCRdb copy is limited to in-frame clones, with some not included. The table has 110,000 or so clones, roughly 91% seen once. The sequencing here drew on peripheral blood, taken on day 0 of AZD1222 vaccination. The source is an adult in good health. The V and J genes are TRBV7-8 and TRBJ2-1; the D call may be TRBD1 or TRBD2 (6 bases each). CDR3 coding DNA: TGTGCCAGCAGCCAACGGGGGCTGGGCAATGAGCAGTTCTTC. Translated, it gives CASSQRGLGNEQFF.